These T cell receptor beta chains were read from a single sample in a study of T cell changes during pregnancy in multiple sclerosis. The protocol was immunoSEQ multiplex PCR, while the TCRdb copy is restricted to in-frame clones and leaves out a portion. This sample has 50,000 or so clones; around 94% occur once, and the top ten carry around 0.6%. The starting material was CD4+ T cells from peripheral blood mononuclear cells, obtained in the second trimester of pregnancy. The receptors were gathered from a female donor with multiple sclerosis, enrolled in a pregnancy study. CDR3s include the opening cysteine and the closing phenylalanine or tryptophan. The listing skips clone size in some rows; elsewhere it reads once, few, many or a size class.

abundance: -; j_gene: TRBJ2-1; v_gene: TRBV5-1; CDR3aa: CASSLSGGGNEQFF
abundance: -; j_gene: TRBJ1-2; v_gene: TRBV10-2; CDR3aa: CASSDPRINYGYTF
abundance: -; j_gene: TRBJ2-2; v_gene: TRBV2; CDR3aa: CASKPGGELFF
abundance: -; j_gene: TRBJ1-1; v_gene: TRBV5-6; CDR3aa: CASSGDSRGGLTEAFF
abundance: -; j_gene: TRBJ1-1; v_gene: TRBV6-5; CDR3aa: CASSYWGGQTEAFF
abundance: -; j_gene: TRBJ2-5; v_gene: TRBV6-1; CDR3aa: CASSLDRGGETQYF
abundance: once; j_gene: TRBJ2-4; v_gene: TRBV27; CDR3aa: CASSLSRDTLAKNIQYF
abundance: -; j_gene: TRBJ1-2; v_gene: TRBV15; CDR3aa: CATSSSGGRDYGYTF
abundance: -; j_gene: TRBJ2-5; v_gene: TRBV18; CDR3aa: CASSQQFQETQYF
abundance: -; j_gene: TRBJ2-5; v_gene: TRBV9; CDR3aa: CASTLAAGGKETQYF
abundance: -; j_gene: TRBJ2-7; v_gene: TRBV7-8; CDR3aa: CASRIARAGGTEQYF
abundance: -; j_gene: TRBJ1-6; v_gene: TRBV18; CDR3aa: CASSPPFPAGGYNSPLHF
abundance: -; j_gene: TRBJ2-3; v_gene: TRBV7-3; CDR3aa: CASSLTGGLAGTDTQYF
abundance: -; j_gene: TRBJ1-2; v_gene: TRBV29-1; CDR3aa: CSVEDWGGHGYTF
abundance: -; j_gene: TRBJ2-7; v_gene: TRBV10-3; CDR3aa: CAIRPDSSYEQYF
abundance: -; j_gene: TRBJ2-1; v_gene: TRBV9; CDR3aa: CASSEAGGPPEQFF
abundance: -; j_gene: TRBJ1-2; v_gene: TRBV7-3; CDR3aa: CASSLLDRNYGYTF
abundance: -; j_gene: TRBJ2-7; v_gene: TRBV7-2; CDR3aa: CASSEAQDSSYEQYF
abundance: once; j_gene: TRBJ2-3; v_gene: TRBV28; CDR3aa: CASSQDRRRVTQYF
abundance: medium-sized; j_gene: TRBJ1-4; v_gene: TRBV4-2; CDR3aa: CASSRRGGTGDEKLFF
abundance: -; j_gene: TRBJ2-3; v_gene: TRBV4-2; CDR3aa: CASSFSGGAEDTQYF
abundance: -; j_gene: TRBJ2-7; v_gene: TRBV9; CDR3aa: CASSVTGDAYEQYF
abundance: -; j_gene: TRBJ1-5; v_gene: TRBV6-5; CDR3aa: CASSSYGQGTNQPQHF
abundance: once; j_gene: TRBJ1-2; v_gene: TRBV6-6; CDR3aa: CASILDTGPNYGYTF
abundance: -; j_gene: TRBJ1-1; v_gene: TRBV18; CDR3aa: CASSYTGGDSNTEAFF
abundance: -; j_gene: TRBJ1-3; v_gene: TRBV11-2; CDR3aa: CASSLVGIGGQLERNTIYF
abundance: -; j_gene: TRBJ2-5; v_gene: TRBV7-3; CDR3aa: CASSLIGGTNQETQYF
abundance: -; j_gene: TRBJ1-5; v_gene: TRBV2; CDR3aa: CASSEQGLIGNQPQHF
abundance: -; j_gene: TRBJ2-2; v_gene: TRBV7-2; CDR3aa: CASSPGGGSAFGELFF
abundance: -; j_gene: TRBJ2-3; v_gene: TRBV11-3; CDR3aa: CASSWQGVGNTQYF
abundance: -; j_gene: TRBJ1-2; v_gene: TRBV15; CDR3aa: CATSRDLVRDNGYGYTF
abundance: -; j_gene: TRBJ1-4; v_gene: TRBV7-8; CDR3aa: CASSQAPRATNEKLFF
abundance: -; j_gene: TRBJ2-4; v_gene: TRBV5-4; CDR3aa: CASSLDPQGENIQYF